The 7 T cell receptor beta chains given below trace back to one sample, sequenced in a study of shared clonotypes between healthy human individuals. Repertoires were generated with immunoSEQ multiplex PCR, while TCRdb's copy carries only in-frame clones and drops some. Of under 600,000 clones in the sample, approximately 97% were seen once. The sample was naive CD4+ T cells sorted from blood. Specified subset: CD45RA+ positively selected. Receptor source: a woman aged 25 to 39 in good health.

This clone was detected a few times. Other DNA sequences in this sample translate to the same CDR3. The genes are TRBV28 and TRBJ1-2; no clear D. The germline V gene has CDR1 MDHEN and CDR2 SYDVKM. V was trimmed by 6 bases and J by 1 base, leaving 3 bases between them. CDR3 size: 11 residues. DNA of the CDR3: TGTGCCAGCAGCGGTAACTATGGCTACACCTTC. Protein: CASSGNYGYTF.

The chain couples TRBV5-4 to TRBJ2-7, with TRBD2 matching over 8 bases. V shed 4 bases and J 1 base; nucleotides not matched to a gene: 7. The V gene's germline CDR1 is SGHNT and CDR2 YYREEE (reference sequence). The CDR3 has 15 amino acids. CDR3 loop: CASSRAGDVSYEQYF. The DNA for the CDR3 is TGTGCCAGCAGCCGAGCGGGGGACGTATCCTACGAGCAGTACTTC.

DNA for the CDR3: TGTGCCAGCTCACCAGTAGGGGGAGATACTGAAGCTTTCTTT. Its protein is CASSPVGGDTEAFF. The rearrangement links TRBV18 to TRBJ1-1; TRBD1 is a possible D gene (6 bases). The germline CDR1 and CDR2 sequences are KGHSH and LQKENI. The CDR3 sequence is 14 residues long. The V end lost 2 bases, the J end lost 5 bases, and 12 bases lay between the germline ends.

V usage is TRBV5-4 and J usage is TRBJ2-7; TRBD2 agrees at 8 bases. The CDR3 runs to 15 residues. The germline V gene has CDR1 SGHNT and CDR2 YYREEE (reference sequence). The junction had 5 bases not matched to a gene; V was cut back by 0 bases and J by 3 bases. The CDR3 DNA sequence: TGTGCCAGCAGCTTGGCCCGGGGGGGAGTCTACGAGCAGTACTTC. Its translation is CASSLARGGVYEQYF.

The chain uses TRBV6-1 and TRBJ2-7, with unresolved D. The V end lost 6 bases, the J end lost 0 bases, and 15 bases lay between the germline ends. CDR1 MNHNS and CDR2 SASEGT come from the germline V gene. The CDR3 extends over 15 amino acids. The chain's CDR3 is CASRNRLVSSYEQYF. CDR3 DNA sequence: TGTGCCAGCAGAAACCGACTGGTCAGCTCCTACGAGCAGTACTTC.

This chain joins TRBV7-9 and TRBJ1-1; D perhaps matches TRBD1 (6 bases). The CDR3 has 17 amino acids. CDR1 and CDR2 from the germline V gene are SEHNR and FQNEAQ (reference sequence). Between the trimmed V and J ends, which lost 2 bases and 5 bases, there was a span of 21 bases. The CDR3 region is CASSLSQDLRGKTEAFF. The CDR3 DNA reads TGTGCCAGCAGCTTATCTCAGGACCTGAGGGGGAAGACTGAAGCTTTCTTT. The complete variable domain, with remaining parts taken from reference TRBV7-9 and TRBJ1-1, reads DTGVSQNPRHKITKRGQNVTFRCDPISEHNRLYWYRQTLGQGPEFLTYFQNEAQLEKSRLLSDRFSAERPKGSFSTLEIQRTEQGDSAMYLCASSLSQDLRGKTEAFFGQGTRLTVV.

CDR3 residues: CASSRPPRTENTEAFF. The CDR3 DNA follows: TGTGCCAGCAGCCGTCCCCCTCGGACCGAGAACACTGAAGCTTTCTTT. The rearrangement joins TRBV7-9 to TRBJ1-1; no clear D gene. Trimming took 5 bases from V and 1 from J, leaving 17 bases between them. The CDR3 sequence is 16 residues long. Germline-derived CDR1 and CDR2 are SEHNR and FQNEAQ (reference sequence).